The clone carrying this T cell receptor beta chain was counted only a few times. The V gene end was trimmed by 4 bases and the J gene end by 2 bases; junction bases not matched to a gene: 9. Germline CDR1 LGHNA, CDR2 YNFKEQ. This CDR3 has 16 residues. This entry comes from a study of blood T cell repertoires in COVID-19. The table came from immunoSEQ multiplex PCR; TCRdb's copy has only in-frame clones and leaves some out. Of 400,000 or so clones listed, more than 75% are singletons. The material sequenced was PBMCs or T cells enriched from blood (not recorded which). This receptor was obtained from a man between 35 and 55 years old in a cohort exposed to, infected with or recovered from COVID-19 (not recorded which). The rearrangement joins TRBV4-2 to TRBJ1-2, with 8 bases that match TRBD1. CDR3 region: CASSLRRGQGNYGYTF. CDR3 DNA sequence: TGTGCCAGCAGCCTACGTCGTGGACAGGGAAACTATGGCTACACCTTC.